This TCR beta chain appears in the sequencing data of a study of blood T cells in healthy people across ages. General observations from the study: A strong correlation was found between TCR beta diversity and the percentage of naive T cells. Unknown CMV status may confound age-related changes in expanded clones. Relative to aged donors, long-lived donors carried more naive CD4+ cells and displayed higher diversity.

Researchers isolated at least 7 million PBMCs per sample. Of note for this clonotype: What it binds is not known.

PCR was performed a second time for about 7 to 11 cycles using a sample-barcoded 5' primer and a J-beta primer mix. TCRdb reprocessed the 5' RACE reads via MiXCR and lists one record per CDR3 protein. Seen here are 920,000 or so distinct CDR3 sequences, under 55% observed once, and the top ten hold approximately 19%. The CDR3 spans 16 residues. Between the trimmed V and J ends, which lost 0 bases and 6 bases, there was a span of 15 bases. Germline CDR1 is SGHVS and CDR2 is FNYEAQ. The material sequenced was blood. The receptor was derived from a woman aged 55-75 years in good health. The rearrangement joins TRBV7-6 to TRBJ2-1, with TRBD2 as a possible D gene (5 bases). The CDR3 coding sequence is TGTGCCAGCAGCTTAGCAACTGGACTCTCGGTCAATGAGCAGTTCTTC. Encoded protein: CASSLATGLSVNEQFF.